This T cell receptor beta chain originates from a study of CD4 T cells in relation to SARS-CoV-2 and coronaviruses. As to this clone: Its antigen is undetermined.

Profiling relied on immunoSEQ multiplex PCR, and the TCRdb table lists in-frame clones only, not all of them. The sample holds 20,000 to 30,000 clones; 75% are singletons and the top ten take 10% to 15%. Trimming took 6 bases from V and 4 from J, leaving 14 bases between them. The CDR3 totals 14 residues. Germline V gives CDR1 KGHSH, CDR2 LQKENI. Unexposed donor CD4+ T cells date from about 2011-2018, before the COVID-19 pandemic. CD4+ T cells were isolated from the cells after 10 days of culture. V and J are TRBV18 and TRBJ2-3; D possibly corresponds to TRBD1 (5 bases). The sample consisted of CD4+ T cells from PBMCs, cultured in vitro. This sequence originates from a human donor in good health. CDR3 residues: CASSSRAASDTQYF. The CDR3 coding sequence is TGTGCCAGCTCCTCCAGGGCAGCGTCAGATACGCAGTATTTT.